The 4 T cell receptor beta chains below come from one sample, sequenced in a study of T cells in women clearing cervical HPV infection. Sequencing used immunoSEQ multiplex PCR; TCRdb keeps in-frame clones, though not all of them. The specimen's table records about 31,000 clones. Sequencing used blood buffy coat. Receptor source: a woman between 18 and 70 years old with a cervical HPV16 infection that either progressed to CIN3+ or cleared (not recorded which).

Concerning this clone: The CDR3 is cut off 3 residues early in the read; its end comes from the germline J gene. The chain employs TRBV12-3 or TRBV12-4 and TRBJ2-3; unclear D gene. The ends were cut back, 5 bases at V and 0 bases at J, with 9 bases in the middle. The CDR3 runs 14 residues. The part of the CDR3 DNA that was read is TGTGCCAGCAGTCTCCCTTCGAGCACAGATACG. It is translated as CASSLPSSTDT. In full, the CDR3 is CASSLPSSTDTQYF.

The sequenced part of the CDR3 DNA is TGTGCCAGCAGCATGGGACTAGCGGGACAAGAGACC. Protein product: CASSMGLAGQET. The CDR3 reads in full as CASSMGLAGQETQYF. The chain employs TRBV9 and TRBJ2-5; TRBD2 matches 13 bases. Coverage ceases 3 residues before the CDR3 finishes, and the germline J gene fills in the end. V was clipped by 4 bases and J by 2 bases; unmatched bases: 2. The CDR3 is made up of 15 amino acids. Germline V lookup: CDR1 SGDLS, CDR2 YYNGEE. Together with reference TRBV9 and TRBJ2-5, the CDR3 gives the full variable domain: DSGVTQTPKHLITATGQRVTLRCSPRSGDLSVYWYQQSLDQGLQFLIQYYNGEERAKGNILERFSAQQFPDLHSELNLSSLELGDSALYFCASSMGLAGQETQYFGPGTRLLVL.

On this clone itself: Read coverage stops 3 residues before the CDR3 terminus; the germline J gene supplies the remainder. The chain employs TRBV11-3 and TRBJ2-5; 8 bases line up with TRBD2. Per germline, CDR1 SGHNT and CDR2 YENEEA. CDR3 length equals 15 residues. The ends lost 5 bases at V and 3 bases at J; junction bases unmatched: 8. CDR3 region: CASSAPGLVEETQYF. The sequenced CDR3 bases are TGTGCCAGCAGCGCCCCGGGACTAGTGGAAGAGACC.

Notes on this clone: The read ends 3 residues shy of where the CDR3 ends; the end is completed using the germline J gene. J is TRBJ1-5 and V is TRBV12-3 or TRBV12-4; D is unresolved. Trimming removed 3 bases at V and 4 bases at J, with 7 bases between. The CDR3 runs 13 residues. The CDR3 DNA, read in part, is TGTGCCAGCAGTTTTACGGGGAATCAGCCC. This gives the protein CASSFTGNQP. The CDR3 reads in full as CASSFTGNQPQHF.